This entry features one T cell receptor beta chain sequence. The antigen remains undetermined. With a much larger clone just one base away, this may be a read error. CDR1 and CDR2 (germline): MNHEY, SMNVEV (reference sequence). This CDR3 is built from 13 residues. This entry comes from a study of molecular identifiers for immune sequencing clone quantification. The study's findings and limits: Under 1% of molecules in naive cells, but over 97% of effector molecules, belonged to clones above 20 RNA copies.

Previously described methods and listed TCR primers were employed for the bulk TCR libraries. TCRdb re-called the PCR reads through MiXCR, storing one row per CDR3 protein. In the table there are nearly 55,000 distinct CDR3 sequences, about a third of which are singletons. Using 10%, 30% or 50% RNA, naive CD8 libraries were derived from around 20,000 to 1,000,000 sorted cells. For naive CD8 T cells, sorting used the CD8+CD4-CCR7+CD45RA+ phenotype. This TCR derives from a human donor in good health. Some libraries in this study had Jurkat cell RNA spiked in. Sequences were obtained from naive CD8+ T cells from blood, with Jurkat cell RNA spiked in. Subset meaning: FACS-sorted CD8+CD4-CCR7+CD45RA+ naive T cells. J is TRBJ2-5 and V is TRBV27; unclear D gene. The CDR3 DNA reads TGTGCCAGCAGTTTATTCATCCAAGAGACCCAGCACTTC. Its translation: CASSLFIQETQHF.